The subject of this entry is one T cell receptor beta chain. Original processing methods: Counts of nucleated cells, estimated from reference gene primer amplification, were obtained. TCRdb's copy holds only in-frame clones and misses some; the assay was immunoSEQ multiplex PCR. D and trimming come from the DNA, and the V and J calls and clone size come from that table. Of 89,000 or so clones listed, about 82% are singletons. Germline CDR1 and CDR2: LNHDA and SQIVND (reference sequence). This CDR3 has 15 residues. V shed 6 bases and J 3 bases; nucleotides not matched to a gene: 8. This sample was included in a study of blood T cell repertoires in COVID-19.

The sample taken for sequencing was peripheral blood. The chain uses TRBV19 and TRBJ2-1, with 7 bases lining up with TRBD1. The TCR was taken from a man between 45 and 60 years old with active COVID-19. The CDR3 is CASSQTGTNYNEQFF. The DNA of the CDR3 is TGTGCCAGTAGCCAGACAGGGACGAACTACAATGAGCAGTTCTTC. Combining the CDR3 with reference TRBV19 and TRBJ2-1 gives the whole variable domain DGGITQSPKYLFRKEGQNVTLSCEQNLNHDAMYWYRQDPGQGLRLIYYSQIVNDFQKGDIAEGYSVSREKKESFPLTVTSAQKNPTAFYLCASSQTGTNYNEQFFGPGTRLTVL.